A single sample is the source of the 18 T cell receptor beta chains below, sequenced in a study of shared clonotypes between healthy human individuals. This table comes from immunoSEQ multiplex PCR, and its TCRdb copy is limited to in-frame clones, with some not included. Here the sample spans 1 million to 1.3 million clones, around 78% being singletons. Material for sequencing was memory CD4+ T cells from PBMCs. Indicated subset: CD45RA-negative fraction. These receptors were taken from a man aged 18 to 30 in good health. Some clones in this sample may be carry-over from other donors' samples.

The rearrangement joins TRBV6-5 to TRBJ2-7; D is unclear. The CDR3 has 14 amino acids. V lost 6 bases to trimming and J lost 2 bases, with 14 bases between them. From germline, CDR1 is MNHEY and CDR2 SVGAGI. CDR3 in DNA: TGTGCCAGCAGCCCTACTTTTGGTACCTACGAGCAGTACTTC. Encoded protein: CASSPTFGTYEQYF.

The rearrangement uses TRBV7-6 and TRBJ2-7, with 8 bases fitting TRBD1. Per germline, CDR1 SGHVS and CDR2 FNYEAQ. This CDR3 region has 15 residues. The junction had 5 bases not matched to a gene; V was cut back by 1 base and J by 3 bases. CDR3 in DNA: TGTGCCAGCAGCTTAGAACAGGGGGGCCTCTACGAGCAGTACTTC. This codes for CASSLEQGGLYEQYF.

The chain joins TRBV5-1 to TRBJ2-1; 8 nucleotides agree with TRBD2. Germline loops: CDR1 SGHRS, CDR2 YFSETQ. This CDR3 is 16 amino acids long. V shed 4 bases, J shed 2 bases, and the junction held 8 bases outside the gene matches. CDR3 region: CASSTGLAPAYNEQFF. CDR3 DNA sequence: TGCGCCAGCAGCACCGGACTAGCTCCGGCCTACAATGAGCAGTTCTTC. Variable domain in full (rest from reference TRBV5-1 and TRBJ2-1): KAGVTQTPRYLIKTRGQQVTLSCSPISGHRSVSWYQQTPGQGLQFLFEYFSETQRNKGNFPGRFSGRQFSNSRSEMNVSTLELGDSALYLCASSTGLAPAYNEQFFGPGTRLTVL.

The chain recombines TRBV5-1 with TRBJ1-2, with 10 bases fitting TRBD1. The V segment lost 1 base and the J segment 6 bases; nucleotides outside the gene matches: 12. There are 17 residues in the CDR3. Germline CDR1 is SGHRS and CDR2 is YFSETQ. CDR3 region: CASSLPRDRGAFNGYTF. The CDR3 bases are TGCGCCAGCAGCTTGCCCCGGGACAGGGGAGCATTTAATGGCTACACCTTC.

The CDR3 region has the DNA TGTGCCTGGAGCCCTCTGGGAGCAACTAATGAAAAACTGTTTTTT. Amino acids: CAWSPLGATNEKLFF. The V and J genes are TRBV30 and TRBJ1-4; D call uncertain. The germline CDR1 and CDR2 sequences are GTSNPN and SVGIG (reference sequence). The CDR3 is 15 amino acids. Trimming left V 3 bases short and J 0 bases short, with 11 bases between.

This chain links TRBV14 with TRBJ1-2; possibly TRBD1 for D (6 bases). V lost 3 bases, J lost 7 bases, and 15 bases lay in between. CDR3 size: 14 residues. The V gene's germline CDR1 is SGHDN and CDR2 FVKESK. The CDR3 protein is CASSQQMGGSGYTF. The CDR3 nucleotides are TGTGCCAGCAGCCAGCAAATGGGGGGCTCTGGCTACACCTTC.

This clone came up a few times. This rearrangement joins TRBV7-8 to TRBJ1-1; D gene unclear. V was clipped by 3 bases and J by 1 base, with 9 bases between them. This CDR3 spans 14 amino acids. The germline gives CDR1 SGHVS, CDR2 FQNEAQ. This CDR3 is CASSFLGANTEAFF. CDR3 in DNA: TGTGCCAGCAGCTTTCTAGGAGCGAACACTGAAGCTTTCTTT. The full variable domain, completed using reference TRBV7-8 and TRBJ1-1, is GAGVSQSPRYKVAKRGQDVALRCDPISGHVSLFWYQQALGQGPEFLTYFQNEAQLDKSGLPSDRFFAERPEGSVSTLKIQRTQQEDSAVYLCASSFLGANTEAFFGQGTRLTVV.

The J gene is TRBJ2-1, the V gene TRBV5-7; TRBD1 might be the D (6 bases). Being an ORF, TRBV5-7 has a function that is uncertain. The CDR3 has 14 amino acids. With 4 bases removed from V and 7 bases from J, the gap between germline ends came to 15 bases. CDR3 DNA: TGTGCCAGCAGCCCCCACGGACAGATAAATGAGCAGTTCTTC. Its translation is CASSPHGQINEQFF.

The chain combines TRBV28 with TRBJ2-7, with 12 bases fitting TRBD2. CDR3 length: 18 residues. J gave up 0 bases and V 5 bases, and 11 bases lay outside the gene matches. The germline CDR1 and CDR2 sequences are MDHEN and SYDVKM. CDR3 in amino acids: CASSQHRTSGIISYEQYF. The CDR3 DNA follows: TGTGCCAGCAGTCAGCATAGGACTAGCGGGATAATCTCCTACGAGCAGTACTTC. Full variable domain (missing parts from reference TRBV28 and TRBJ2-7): DVKVTQSSRYLVKRTGEKVFLECVQDMDHENMFWYRQDPGLGLRLIYFSYDVKMKEKGDIPEGYSVSREKKERFSLILESASTNQTSMYLCASSQHRTSGIISYEQYFGPGTRLTVT.

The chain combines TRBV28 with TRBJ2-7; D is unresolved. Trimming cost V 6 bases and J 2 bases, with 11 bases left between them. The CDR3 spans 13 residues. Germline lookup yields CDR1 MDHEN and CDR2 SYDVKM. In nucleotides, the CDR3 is TGTGCCAGCAGATCAGGTCCCGCCTACGAGCAGTACTTC. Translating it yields CASRSGPAYEQYF. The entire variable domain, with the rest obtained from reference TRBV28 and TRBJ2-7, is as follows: DVKVTQSSRYLVKRTGEKVFLECVQDMDHENMFWYRQDPGLGLRLIYFSYDVKMKEKGDIPEGYSVSREKKERFSLILESASTNQTSMYLCASRSGPAYEQYFGPGTRLTVT.

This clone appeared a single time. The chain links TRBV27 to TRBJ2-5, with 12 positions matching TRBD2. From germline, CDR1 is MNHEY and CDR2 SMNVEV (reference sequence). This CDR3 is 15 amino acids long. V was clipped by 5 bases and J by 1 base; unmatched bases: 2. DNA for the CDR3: TGTGCCAGCAGTCCGGGACTAGCGGGCCAAGAGACCCAGTACTTC. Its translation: CASSPGLAGQETQYF.

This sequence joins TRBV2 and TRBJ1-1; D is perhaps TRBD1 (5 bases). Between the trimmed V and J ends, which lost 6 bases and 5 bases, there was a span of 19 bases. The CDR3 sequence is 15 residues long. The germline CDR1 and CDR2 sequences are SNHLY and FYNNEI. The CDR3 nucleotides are TGTGCCAGCAGCCTCAGTTATGGGGGTTCGACTGAAGCTTTCTTT. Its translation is CASSLSYGGSTEAFF.

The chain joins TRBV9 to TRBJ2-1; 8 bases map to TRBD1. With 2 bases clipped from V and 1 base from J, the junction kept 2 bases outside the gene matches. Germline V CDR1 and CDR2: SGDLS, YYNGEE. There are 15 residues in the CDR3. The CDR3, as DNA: TGTGCCAGCAGCGTGACAGGGGAGTCCTACAATGAGCAGTTCTTC. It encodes CASSVTGESYNEQFF. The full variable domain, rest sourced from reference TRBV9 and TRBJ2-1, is DSGVTQTPKHLITATGQRVTLRCSPRSGDLSVYWYQQSLDQGLQFLIQYYNGEERAKGNILERFSAQQFPDLHSELNLSSLELGDSALYFCASSVTGESYNEQFFGPGTRLTVL.

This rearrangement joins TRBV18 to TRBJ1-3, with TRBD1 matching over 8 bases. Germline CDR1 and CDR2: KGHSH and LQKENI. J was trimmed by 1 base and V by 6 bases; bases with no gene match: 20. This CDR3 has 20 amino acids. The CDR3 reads CASSPLAPGQGEGSGNTIYF. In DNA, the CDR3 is TGTGCCAGCTCCCCCCTCGCCCCCGGACAGGGTGAGGGGTCTGGAAACACCATATATTTT.

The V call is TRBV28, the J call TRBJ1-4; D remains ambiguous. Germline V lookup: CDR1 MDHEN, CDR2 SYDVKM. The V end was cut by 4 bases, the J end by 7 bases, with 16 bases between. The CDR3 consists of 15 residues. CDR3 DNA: TGTGCCAGCAGTTCCCAGGAGATTCCGAGTGAAAAACTGTTTTTT. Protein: CASSSQEIPSEKLFF.

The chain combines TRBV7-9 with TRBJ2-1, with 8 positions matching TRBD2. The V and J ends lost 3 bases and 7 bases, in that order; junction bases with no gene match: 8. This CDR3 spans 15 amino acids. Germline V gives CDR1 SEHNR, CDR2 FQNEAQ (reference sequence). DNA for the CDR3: TGTGCCAGCAGCTTCGGCCGTAGCGGGAATAATGAGCAGTTCTTC. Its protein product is CASSFGRSGNNEQFF. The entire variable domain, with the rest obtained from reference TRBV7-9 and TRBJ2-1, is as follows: DTGVSQNPRHKITKRGQNVTFRCDPISEHNRLYWYRQTLGQGPEFLTYFQNEAQLEKSRLLSDRFSAERPKGSFSTLEIQRTEQGDSAMYLCASSFGRSGNNEQFFGPGTRLTVL.

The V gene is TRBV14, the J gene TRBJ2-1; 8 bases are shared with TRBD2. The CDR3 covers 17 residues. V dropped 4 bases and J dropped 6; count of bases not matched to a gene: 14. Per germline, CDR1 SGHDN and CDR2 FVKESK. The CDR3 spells CASSRVGRAGVRNEQFF. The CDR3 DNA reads TGTGCCAGCAGCCGGGTTGGGAGAGCGGGAGTACGCAATGAGCAGTTCTTC.

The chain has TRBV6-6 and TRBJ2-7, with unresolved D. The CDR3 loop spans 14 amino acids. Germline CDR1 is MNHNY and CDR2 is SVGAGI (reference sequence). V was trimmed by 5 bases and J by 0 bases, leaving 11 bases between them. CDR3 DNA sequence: TGTGCCAGCAGTCCTGGCCGCAGCTCCTACGAGCAGTACTTC. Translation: CASSPGRSSYEQYF.